The 21 T cell receptor beta chains in this list originate from one sample, sequenced in a study of PD-1 blockade in classical Hodgkin lymphoma. All the patients suffered relapse after autologous stem cell transplantation, and brentuximab vedotin exposure differed. Produced via immunoSEQ multiplex PCR; TCRdb's table is partial and in-frame only. The table includes roughly 61,000 clones, 75% to 95% detected once. The sequencing used peripheral blood mononuclear cells (PBMCs), collected before the second cycle of nivolumab. The receptors come from a human donor with classical Hodgkin lymphoma.

This chain joins TRBV29-1 and TRBJ2-1; tentatively, D is TRBD1 or TRBD2 (5 bases each). Between the trimmed V and J ends, which lost 2 bases and 6 bases, there was a span of 14 bases. CDR1 is SQVTM and CDR2 is ANQGSEA in the germline V gene. The CDR3 loop spans 14 amino acids. This CDR3 is CSVELGWGINEQFF. The CDR3 DNA sequence: TGCAGCGTTGAATTGGGATGGGGGATCAATGAGCAGTTCTTC.

In DNA, the CDR3 is TGTGCCAGCAGTGGACAGGGTAAGGGTAACCAAGAGACCCAGTACTTC. Protein: CASSGQGKGNQETQYF. The V call is TRBV6-1, the J call TRBJ2-5, with 7 bases lining up with TRBD1. The trim removed 4 bases at V and 0 bases at J, leaving 8 bases unmatched. The CDR3 sequence is 16 residues long. Per germline, CDR1 MNHNS and CDR2 SASEGT.

The V call is TRBV28, the J call TRBJ2-1, with 7 bases aligning to TRBD1. In germline, CDR1 is MDHEN, CDR2 SYDVKM. There are 13 residues in the CDR3. J lost 6 bases, V lost 3 bases, and 2 bases had no gene match. Here the CDR3 DNA reads TGTGCCAGCAGTTTGTCAGGGGGCAATGAGCAGTTCTTC. This encodes CASSLSGGNEQFF.

The genes are TRBV19 and TRBJ2-1; 9 bases line up with TRBD2. CDR1 is LNHDA and CDR2 is SQIVND in the germline V gene (reference sequence). This CDR3 comprises 14 residues. V shed 6 bases, J shed 5 bases, and the junction held 5 bases outside the gene matches. As DNA, the CDR3 is TGTGCCAGTAGGGTAGCGGGAGAAAACAATGAGCAGTTCTTC. Translated: CASRVAGENNEQFF.

The chain links TRBV9 to TRBJ1-2; D possibly corresponds to TRBD1 (5 bases). Germline-derived CDR1 and CDR2 are SGDLS and YYNGEE. The CDR3 has 16 amino acids. V was shortened by 3 bases and J by 4 bases, with 19 bases between the two germline ends. For the CDR3, the DNA is TGTGCCAGCAGCGCAGGCCGTGGGTGGGGCAGCTATGGCTACACCTTC. Its protein is CASSAGRGWGSYGYTF.

The V call is TRBV7-3, the J call TRBJ2-7; no firm D call. Germline lookup yields CDR1 SGHTA and CDR2 FQGTGA. Between the trimmed V and J ends, which lost 0 bases and 0 bases, there was a span of 9 bases. This CDR3 contains 15 residues. The CDR3 reads CASSLTYQSSYEQYF. The CDR3 nucleotides are TGTGCCAGCAGCTTAACGTACCAGAGCTCCTACGAGCAGTACTTC.

V and J are TRBV12-5 and TRBJ2-1, with D perhaps given as TRBD1 or TRBD2 (6 bases each). V shed 3 bases and J shed 3 bases, with 12 bases lying between them. Per the germline V gene, CDR1 is LGHNT and CDR2 is FRNRAP. The CDR3 runs to 15 residues. CDR3 loop: CASGLGGPLYNEQFF. CDR3 DNA: TGTGCTAGTGGTTTAGGGGGGCCGCTCTACAATGAGCAGTTCTTC.

The V gene is TRBV4-3, the J gene TRBJ2-2; D possibly matches TRBD1 or TRBD2 (5 bases each). The germline V gene encodes CDR1 LGHNA and CDR2 YSLEER. The V end lost 4 bases, the J end lost 5 bases, and 26 bases lay between the germline ends. CDR3 size: 19 residues. The CDR3: CASSPPGPMYQMGTGELFF. DNA of the CDR3: TGCGCCAGCAGCCCACCGGGACCGATGTACCAGATGGGAACCGGGGAGCTGTTTTTT.

The rearrangement joins TRBV7-3 to TRBJ2-3, with 8 nucleotides matching TRBD2. This CDR3 has 15 amino acids. The V gene's germline CDR1 is SGHTA and CDR2 FQGTGA. The trim removed 5 bases at V and 2 bases at J, leaving 6 bases unmatched. Here the CDR3 DNA reads TGTGCCAGCAGCCCACCTAGCGGGTACACAGATACGCAGTATTTT. Translated, it gives CASSPPSGYTDTQYF.

This chain connects TRBV2 to TRBJ1-1; TRBD1 matches at 8 bases. In germline, CDR1 is SNHLY, CDR2 FYNNEI. After removal of 8 bases from V and 4 bases from J, the junction contained 6 bases not matched to a gene. There are 13 residues in the CDR3. The CDR3 nucleotides are TGTGCCAGCGACGACAGGGGCGGCACTGAAGCTTTCTTT. Translation: CASDDRGGTEAFF. Using reference TRBV2 and TRBJ1-1 for the parts outside the CDR3, the full variable domain is EPEVTQTPSHQVTQMGQEVILRCVPISNHLYFYWYRQILGQKVEFLVSFYNNEISEKSEIFDDQFSVERPDGSNFTLKIRSTKLEDSAMYFCASDDRGGTEAFFGQGTRLTVV.

V is TRBV29-1 and J is TRBJ2-7; a weak D match, TRBD1 (5 bases). Trimming stripped 7 bases from V and 2 bases from J, with 15 bases between. The CDR3 is 13 amino acids. Germline V gene lookup returns CDR1 SQVTM and CDR2 ANQGSEA. Written as DNA, the CDR3 is TGCAGCGCGTTGGCTAGGGGTACCTACGAGCAGTACTTC. Amino acids: CSALARGTYEQYF.

The chain recombines TRBV13 with TRBJ1-4, with D unclear. The germline V gene has CDR1 PRHDT and CDR2 FYEKMQ (reference sequence). Trimming left V 2 bases short and J 7 bases short, with 11 bases between. This CDR3 has 14 amino acids. CDR3 sequence reads: CASSLRGRSEKLFF. The CDR3 DNA reads as TGTGCCAGCAGCTTACGAGGGCGTAGTGAAAAACTGTTTTTT.

V gene TRBV6-6 combines with J gene TRBJ2-7; perhaps TRBD2 as D (6 bases). Looked up from germline, CDR1 is MNHNY and CDR2 is SVGAGI (reference sequence). Trimming took off 6 bases at V and 5 bases at J, with 17 bases between the two ends. The CDR3 sequence is 14 residues long. The CDR3 spells CASRRPGLEDEQYF. The CDR3 DNA follows: TGTGCCAGCAGGAGGCCGGGACTGGAGGACGAGCAGTACTTC.

This clone appeared a single time. The rearrangement joins TRBV10-3 to TRBJ1-6, with TRBD1 matching over 8 bases. Trimming removed 4 bases from V and 7 bases from J; junction bases left unmatched: 6. Germline CDR1 is ENHRY and CDR2 is SYGVKD. The CDR3 contains 15 residues. The CDR3 is CAISGQGTENSPLHF. The CDR3 DNA sequence: TGTGCCATCAGTGGACAGGGGACAGAGAATTCACCCCTCCACTTT.

The CDR3 nucleotides read TGTGCCAGCAGCAAAGGTCAGGGGGACAGCCAAGCTTTCTTT. It encodes CASSKGQGDSQAFF. V gene TRBV21-1 combines with J gene TRBJ1-1; the D call in the table, TRBD1, was not verified against the DNA. TRBV21-1 is given as a pseudogene. The CDR3 consists of 14 residues.

CDR3 region: CASSLRPWTGRGYEQYF. In nucleotides, the CDR3 is TGTGCCAGCAGCCTAAGGCCCTGGACAGGGAGAGGCTACGAGCAGTACTTC. V and J are TRBV27 and TRBJ2-7, with 8 bases matching TRBD1. The CDR3 consists of 17 residues. V was pared by 6 bases and J by 3 bases, with 16 bases of the junction left unmatched. Per the germline V gene, CDR1 is MNHEY and CDR2 is SMNVEV (reference sequence).

The rearrangement joins TRBV9 to TRBJ2-6; 10 nucleotides align to TRBD1. In germline, CDR1 is SGDLS, CDR2 YYNGEE. The CDR3 length is 17 residues. The V gene end was trimmed by 4 bases and the J gene end by 2 bases; junction bases not matched to a gene: 6. The CDR3 coding sequence is TGTGCCAGCAGCCCTCGGACAGGGGGAGCTGGGGCCAACGTCCTGACTTTC. Translation: CASSPRTGGAGANVLTF.

The chain couples TRBV19 to TRBJ2-7, with TRBD2 matching 12 bases. This CDR3 is 13 amino acids long. The V and J ends lost 9 bases and 3 bases, in that order; junction bases with no gene match: 3. Germline CDR1 and CDR2: LNHDA and SQIVND (reference sequence). The CDR3 nucleotides are TGTGCCAGCCGACTAGCGGGAGACTACGAGCAGTACTTC. Its translation: CASRLAGDYEQYF. Full variable domain (rest looked up from reference TRBV19 and TRBJ2-7): DGGITQSPKYLFRKEGQNVTLSCEQNLNHDAMYWYRQDPGQGLRLIYYSQIVNDFQKGDIAEGYSVSREKKESFPLTVTSAQKNPTAFYLCASRLAGDYEQYFGPGTRLTVT.

This clone was detected only once. V is TRBV7-9 and J is TRBJ2-1, with a tentative D call TRBD1 (5 bases). The germline V gene encodes CDR1 SEHNR and CDR2 FQNEAQ (reference sequence). The germline V and J ends were trimmed by 0 bases and 4 bases, with 10 bases remaining between them. The CDR3 runs 15 residues. The CDR3 protein is CASSLADSPYNEQFF. In DNA form, the CDR3 reads TGTGCCAGCAGCTTAGCTGACAGTCCATACAATGAGCAGTTCTTC.

The chain employs TRBV30 and TRBJ1-5; D is unclear. Between the trimmed V and J ends, which lost 3 bases and 3 bases, there was a span of 12 bases. From germline, CDR1 is GTSNPN and CDR2 SVGIG (reference sequence). This CDR3 is 14 amino acids long. This CDR3 is CAWSTMTPNQPQHF. The DNA for the CDR3 is TGTGCCTGGAGCACCATGACCCCCAATCAGCCCCAGCATTTT.

The rearrangement uses TRBV7-3 and TRBJ2-1; 12 nucleotides line up with TRBD2. Trimming took 5 bases from V and 2 from J; bases not matched to a gene: 1. In germline, CDR1 is SGHTA, CDR2 FQGTGA. The CDR3 contains 15 residues. DNA for the CDR3: TGTGCCAGCAGCGCTAGCGGGGGGGCCTACAATGAGCAGTTCTTC. This gives the protein CASSASGGAYNEQFF.